This TCR beta chain is from a study of blood T cell repertoires in COVID-19. Across the whole study: Whether acute or convalescent, the COVID-19 samples came from the United States, Italy and Spain.

Participants were placed into cohorts based on the clinical history they reported. Two negative PCRs, clearance, or symptom resolution characterized the recovered Cohort 3 donors. About this clone: Germline is not matched at one junction end, which may reflect a read error.

Original data processing: Amplification of reference gene primers was used by the study to estimate nucleated cell counts. Profiled with immunoSEQ multiplex PCR; TCRdb holds only in-frame clones, not every one. V and J calls and clone size are those listed in that table; D and trimming were worked out from the DNA. The table lists about 460,000 clones, around nine tenths of them singletons. Germline V gene sequence: CDR1 SSHAT, CDR2 FNYEAQ (reference sequence). This CDR3 spans 16 amino acids. This receptor was obtained from a woman aged 60-75 years who had recovered from COVID-19. Sequencing was carried out using PBMCs or T cells enriched from blood (not recorded which). This chain connects TRBV7-7 to TRBJ2-2; the match to TRBD2 covers 7 bases. Here the CDR3 DNA reads TGTGCTAGCAGCTTAGGGGCGGGGGAAACCACCGGGGAGCTGTTTTTT. Translation: CASSLGAGETTGELFF. Full variable domain (missing parts from reference TRBV7-7 and TRBJ2-2): GAGVSQSPRYKVTKRGQDVTLRCDPISSHATLYWYQQALGQGPEFLTYFNYEAQPDKSGLPSDRFSAERPEGSISTLTIQRTEQRDSAMYRCASSLGAGETTGELFFGEGSRLTVL.